These T cell receptor beta chains were read from a single sample in a study of T cell changes during pregnancy in multiple sclerosis. Sequenced by immunoSEQ multiplex PCR; TCRdb stores in-frame clones only, minus some. The sample holds 55,000 to 70,000 clones, around nine tenths seen once. This specimen consisted of peripheral blood, obtained in the third trimester of pregnancy. Source of these receptors: a female donor in good health, enrolled as a control in a pregnancy study. Each CDR3 is given with its conserved first and last residue. A D gene is named only where the DNA matches it firmly. Clone size is shown for a subset of rows, as once, few, many or a class of expanded clone.

CDR3 | DNA | V | length | J | D | size
CASSFGGAEGEKLFF | TGTGCCAGCAGCTTTGGGGGGGCCGAGGGGGAAAAACTGTTTTTT | TRBV5-4 | 15 | TRBJ1-4 | NA | NA
CASSGLTGMRTEAFF | TGTGCCAGCAGTGGACTGACAGGGATGAGGACTGAAGCTTTCTTT | TRBV25-1 | 15 | TRBJ1-1 | TRBD1 | NA
CASSERTADQPQHF | TGTGCCAGCAGTGAAAGGACTGCAGATCAGCCCCAGCATTTT | TRBV6-1 | 14 | TRBJ1-5 | NA | NA
CASSNPGGANYGYTF | TGTGCCAGTAGTAACCCGGGCGGGGCTAACTATGGCTACACCTTC | TRBV19 | 15 | TRBJ1-2 | NA | once
CASTESGRGGYNEQFF | TGTGCCAGCACCGAAAGCGGGCGGGGGGGTTACAATGAGCAGTTCTTC | TRBV11-2 | 16 | TRBJ2-1 | TRBD2 | NA
CASMVGQGTIAFF | TGTGCCAGCATGGTAGGACAGGGGACGATCGCTTTCTTT | TRBV6-5 | 13 | TRBJ1-1 | TRBD1 | NA
CAGAGWDTGELFF | TGTGCCGGGGCAGGGTGGGACACCGGGGAGCTGTTTTTT | TRBV19 | 13 | TRBJ2-2 | NA | once
CASSKQGRTEAFF | TGTGCCAGCAGCAAACAGGGGAGGACTGAAGCTTTCTTT | TRBV9 | 13 | TRBJ1-1 | TRBD1 | once
CASSMYSHEQYF | TGTGCCAGTAGTATGTACAGCCACGAGCAGTACTTC | TRBV19 | 12 | TRBJ2-7 | NA | NA
CAVSPGGYNEQFF | TGTGCCGTCAGTCCAGGGGGCTACAATGAGCAGTTCTTC | TRBV6-5 | 13 | TRBJ2-1 | TRBD1 | NA
CASSVGGGNQPQHF | TGTGCCAGCAGCGTAGGGGGGGGGAATCAGCCCCAGCATTTT | TRBV9 | 14 | TRBJ1-5 | NA | once
CASSLSVGQGGAEKLFF | TGTGCCAGCAGCCTATCCGTCGGACAGGGAGGCGCTGAAAAACTGTTTTTT | TRBV7-2 | 17 | TRBJ1-4 | TRBD1 | NA
CASSLGDYNSPLHF | TGTGCCAGCAGCTTAGGGGACTATAATTCACCCCTCCACTTT | TRBV6-1 | 14 | TRBJ1-6 | NA | few
CASSSPASRDRDGYTF | TGTGCCAGCAGCTCGCCTGCGTCCCGGGACAGGGATGGCTACACCTTC | TRBV11-1 | 16 | TRBJ1-2 | TRBD1 | NA
CASTLMAGVNTEAFF | TGTGCCAGTACCCTAATGGCGGGGGTGAACACTGAAGCTTTCTTT | TRBV19 | 15 | TRBJ1-1 | NA | NA
CASSTRQGPRYEQYF | TGTGCCAGCAGCACGCGACAGGGCCCTCGCTACGAGCAGTACTTC | TRBV5-6 | 15 | TRBJ2-7 | TRBD1 | NA
CASSLAGIFYGYTF | TGTGCCAGCAGCTTGGCCGGGATCTTCTATGGCTACACCTTC | TRBV5-6 | 14 | TRBJ1-2 | NA | NA
CASSKRRGQGIAYEQYF | TGTGCCAGCAGCAAAAGGCGGGGACAGGGGATCGCCTACGAGCAGTACTTC | TRBV21-1 | 17 | TRBJ2-7 | NA | NA
CASNLGGKANYGYTF | TGTGCCAGCAACCTCGGAGGAAAAGCTAACTATGGCTACACCTTC | TRBV9 | 15 | TRBJ1-2 | NA | NA
CASSLDRTSLETQYF | TGTGCCAGCAGCTTAGATAGGACTAGCTTAGAGACCCAGTACTTC | TRBV7-8 | 15 | TRBJ2-5 | TRBD2 | NA
CASSSYQGPDSYEQYF | TGTGCCAGCAGCTCATACCAGGGGCCCGATTCCTACGAGCAGTACTTC | TRBV11-3 | 16 | TRBJ2-7 | NA | NA
CASSIRTTNYGYTF | TGTGCCAGTAGTATCCGGACTACTAACTATGGCTACACCTTC | TRBV19 | 14 | TRBJ1-2 | NA | NA
CASNKSDRLNTEAFF | TGTGCCAGCAACAAATCAGACAGGTTGAACACTGAAGCTTTCTTT | TRBV6-1 | 15 | TRBJ1-1 | NA | NA
CASSYSTVAGELFF | TGTGCCAGCAGTTACTCGACAGTGGCCGGGGAGCTGTTTTTT | TRBV6-5 | 14 | TRBJ2-2 | NA | NA
CSAEGGTDTQYF | TGCAGCGCCGAGGGGGGCACAGATACGCAGTATTTT | TRBV29-1 | 12 | TRBJ2-3 | NA | once
CASSSGGDTDTQYF | TGTGCCAGCTCTTCCGGGGGGGACACAGATACGCAGTATTTT | TRBV4-2 | 14 | TRBJ2-3 | TRBD2 | NA
CASSLDRYNQPQHF | TGTGCCAGCAGCTTAGACAGGTACAATCAGCCCCAGCATTTT | TRBV11-2 | 14 | TRBJ1-5 | NA | NA
CASSQSPTDFYGYTF | TGCGCCAGCAGCCAGAGCCCGACAGATTTCTATGGCTACACCTTC | TRBV4-1 | 15 | TRBJ1-2 | NA | once
CASSPGTDLNYGYTF | TGTGCCAGCAGCCCAGGGACAGACCTTAACTATGGCTACACCTTC | TRBV9 | 15 | TRBJ1-2 | TRBD1 | NA
CASSPGNPYNEQFF | TGTGCCAGCTCCCCGGGAAACCCCTACAATGAGCAGTTCTTC | TRBV18 | 14 | TRBJ2-1 | NA | NA
CAWSEVGLASNEQFF | TGTGCCTGGAGTGAGGTAGGACTAGCGTCCAATGAGCAGTTCTTC | TRBV30 | 15 | TRBJ2-1 | TRBD2 | NA
CACQGGRSPLHF | TGTGCCTGTCAGGGAGGGCGGTCACCCCTCCACTTT | TRBV5-3 | 12 | TRBJ1-6 | NA | NA
CASRRGSETQYF | TGTGCCAGCAGGAGGGGGTCAGAGACCCAGTACTTC | TRBV7-9 | 12 | TRBJ2-5 | NA | NA
CASSLTRETEAFF | TGTGCCAGCAGCTTGACACGGGAAACTGAAGCTTTCTTT | TRBV7-9 | 13 | TRBJ1-1 | NA | NA
CASSFAGTYEQYF | TGTGCCAGCAGCTTCGCAGGGACCTACGAGCAGTACTTC | TRBV5-4 | 13 | TRBJ2-7 | NA | NA
CASSLGQAVYEQYF | TGTGCCAGCAGTTTAGGACAGGCAGTCTACGAGCAGTACTTC | TRBV6-5 | 14 | TRBJ2-7 | TRBD1 | NA
CASSLNRGLTNEKLFF | TGTGCCAGCAGCTTAAATAGGGGCTTGACTAATGAAAAACTGTTTTTT | TRBV7-2 | 16 | TRBJ1-4 | NA | NA
CASSWIGEGQETQYF | TGCGCCAGCAGCTGGATCGGGGAAGGCCAAGAGACCCAGTACTTC | TRBV5-1 | 15 | TRBJ2-5 | NA | NA
CASSFDGGGGALDTQYF | TGTGCCAGCAGCTTTGATGGCGGCGGGGGGGCACTAGATACGCAGTATTTT | TRBV7-3 | 17 | TRBJ2-3 | TRBD2 | NA
CASSRQGGMNTEAFF | TGTGCCAGCAGCCGACAGGGGGGGATGAACACTGAAGCTTTCTTT | TRBV11-1 | 15 | TRBJ1-1 | TRBD1 | NA
CASSRFVGADNEQFF | TGCGCCAGCAGCCGGTTCGTGGGGGCCGACAATGAGCAGTTCTTC | TRBV4-3 | 15 | TRBJ2-1 | NA | NA
CAWSPGGWTEAFF | TGTGCCTGGAGCCCCGGGGGTTGGACTGAAGCTTTCTTT | TRBV30 | 13 | TRBJ1-1 | NA | NA
CASSPTGTGDYEQYF | TGTGCCAGCAGTCCGACCGGGACAGGGGATTACGAGCAGTACTTC | TRBV5-5 | 15 | TRBJ2-7 | TRBD1 | NA
CASSSGQGNSPLHF | TGTGCCAGCTCTTCGGGACAGGGGAATTCACCCCTCCACTTT | TRBV27 | 14 | TRBJ1-6 | TRBD1 | NA
CASSSLRIQAPANF | TGTGCCAGCAGTTCCCTAAGAATTCAGGCCCCAGCCAACTTC | TRBV28 | 14 | TRBJ2-7 | NA | NA
CASSLSGLRTEAFF | TGTGCCAGCAGTTTAAGCGGGTTGCGGACTGAAGCTTTCTTT | TRBV28 | 14 | TRBJ1-1 | NA | NA
CASRGGTGGETQYF | TGTGCCAGCAGAGGGGGGACAGGGGGCGAGACCCAGTACTTC | TRBV6-1 | 14 | TRBJ2-5 | TRBD1 | NA
CASGLVQGYGYTF | TGTGCTAGTGGTTTGGTACAGGGCTATGGCTACACCTTC | TRBV12-5 | 13 | TRBJ1-2 | NA | NA
CASSRLKQSSGANVLTF | TGTGCCAGCAGCCGATTAAAACAGAGCTCTGGGGCCAACGTCCTGACTTTC | TRBV7-8 | 17 | TRBJ2-6 | NA | once
CATLTGGRGDEKLFF | TGTGCCACTTTGACAGGGGGCAGGGGAGATGAAAAACTGTTTTTT | TRBV28 | 15 | TRBJ1-4 | TRBD1 | NA
CASSQVTGASNYGYTF | TGCGCCAGCAGCCAGGTGACAGGGGCAAGTAACTATGGCTACACCTTC | TRBV4-3 | 16 | TRBJ1-2 | TRBD1 | NA
CASSLDPGLGEKLFF | TGTGCCAGCAGCTTAGACCCAGGGCTGGGTGAAAAACTGTTTTTT | TRBV11-2 | 15 | TRBJ1-4 | NA | NA
CASSLGTGEEQPQHF | TGTGCCAGCAGCCTTGGGACAGGGGAAGAACAGCCCCAGCATTTT | TRBV7-9 | 15 | TRBJ1-5 | TRBD1 | NA
CASSSGTGYEQYF | TGTGCCAGCAGCTCGGGGACAGGGTACGAGCAGTACTTC | TRBV7-6 | 13 | TRBJ2-7 | TRBD1 | NA
CASSFAGSTGNTIYF | TGTGCCAGCAGTTTTGCGGGGTCAACTGGAAACACCATATATTTT | TRBV28 | 15 | TRBJ1-3 | NA | NA